This T cell receptor beta chain came from a study of OX40 agonist ivuxolimab in advanced cancers. Concerning the study at large: Ivuxolimab was an agonistic, fully human IgG2 monoclonal antibody directed against OX40 (CD134), a costimulatory receptor. Among the roughly 50 dose-escalation patients, some 20 had hepatocellular carcinoma, some 15 melanoma, 9 renal cell carcinoma and 9 head and neck cancer. Intravenous ivuxolimab was administered to patients every 2 weeks at six dose levels: 0.01, 0.1, 0.3, 1.5, 3 and 10 mg/kg. The paper describes the monotherapy dose-escalation part (N of about 50 patients) of the phase I trial of ivuxolimab. The point of sequencing TCRbeta in the periphery was to test whether ivuxolimab changed TCR sequence diversity and drove clonal T-cell expansion. In the dose-escalation cohort, around four fifths of patients were male, and the mean age was about 55 years, with a range of about 23 to 90. Partial responses were achieved by three dose-escalation patients, of whom one had hepatocellular carcinoma and two had cutaneous melanoma. Prior anti-PD-1, anti-PD-L1 or anti-CTLA-4 therapy was permitted, and approximately 42% of dose-escalation patients had received checkpoint inhibitors.

Paper-wide results and their limitations: After ivuxolimab, more expanded clones were found on average in CD8+ T cells than in CD4+ T cells. Low levels of normalized T-cell clonal expansion were also seen in some patients who did not respond. Antigen specificity was not determined for the clonally expanded peripheral T cells. In the 0.1-3.0 mg/kg groups, partial responders had among the lowest normalized peripheral clonal expansion, particularly in CD8+ T cells. Clonal expansion of both CD4+ and CD8+ blood T cells was observed from baseline to week 6 at doses 0.1 to 3.0 mg/kg.

Patients with autoimmune disease history or receiving systemic immunosuppression were excluded from the trial. Peripheral blood for TCR sequencing was collected from all dose cohorts at baseline, on cycle 4 day 1, and on cycle 7 day 1. Samples were obtained from an open-label, multicenter, first-in-human phase I dose-escalation trial of ivuxolimab. Adults with locally advanced or metastatic melanoma, renal cell carcinoma, hepatocellular carcinoma or head and neck squamous cell carcinoma were enrolled in the trial. Before TCR sequencing, CD4+ T cells and CD8+ T cells were sorted from peripheral blood as separate populations. A remark on this clone: The target of this receptor is not known. It has no much larger one-base neighbor in the sample; base qualities were not kept.

Reading from cysteine to phenylalanine, the CDR3 counts 13 amino acids. Just CDR3 DNA is preserved here, 39 bases in frame from base 1. A distance of 8 bases separates the germline ends of V and J, which lose 3 bases and 2 bases respectively. The germline V gene supplies CDR1 SGHRS and CDR2 YFSETQ. Genomic DNA was isolated from the sorted cells so that the TCRbeta CDR3 region could be sequenced. TCRbeta CDR3 regions were sequenced using the immunoSEQ Assay. Held by TCRdb, this immuneACCESS table contains in-frame sequences only and omits some clones. Under half of the omission traces to an unresolved V gene where checked; the cause of the rest is unknown. This sample gives roughly 90,000 clones in total; 70% to 90% of them show up just once. Jointly, the top ten make up approximately 0.8% of the sample.

The sequence is built from TRBV5-1 and TRBJ2-5, with TRBD1 perhaps the D gene, on 6 matching bases. The TCR comes from an adult with an advanced solid tumor such as melanoma, head and neck, liver or kidney cancer. This material consisted of CD4+ or CD8+ T cells sorted from blood, taken in a trial of the OX40 agonist ivuxolimab. In nucleotides, the sequence is TGCGCCAGCAGCTGGACAGAGCAAGAGACCCAGTACTTC. Its coded protein is CASSWTEQETQYF.